One sample yielded the 11 T cell receptor beta chains listed below, sequenced in a study of T-cell reconstitution after alpha-beta-depleted transplantation in children. During its preparation, the TCRbeta library received unique molecular identifiers. TCRdb recomputed calls from the PCR reads with MiXCR, one row per CDR3 protein. The sample has hundreds of thousands of distinct CDR3 sequences; 15% to 20% are singletons. Sequenced here: PBMCs, mostly from graft donor cells, sampled 360 days after TCRalphabeta/CD19-depleted stem cell transplant. The receptors originated from a male patient aged 2 to 9 who had a stem cell transplant for acute lymphoblastic leukemia, so the T cells may come from the graft donor.

This clonotype was recorded at least ten times. The chain links TRBV12-3 or TRBV12-4 to TRBJ2-6; D not certain. This CDR3 contains 15 residues. Trimming took off 5 bases at V and 1 base at J, with 9 bases between the two ends. The CDR3 loop reads CASSRAVSGANVLTF. DNA for the CDR3: TGTGCCAGCAGTAGAGCCGTTTCTGGGGCCAACGTCCTGACTTTC.

There are a few counts of this clonotype. The V and J genes are TRBV25-1 and TRBJ2-3; D remains unclear. Trimming cost V 1 base and J 4 bases, with 9 bases left between them. Germline CDR1 is MGHDK and CDR2 is SYGVNS. This CDR3 is built from 14 residues. The CDR3 bases are TGTGCCAGCAGTGAATTTTTGGGTTCAGATACGCAGTATTTT. This translates into CASSEFLGSDTQYF.

The chain uses TRBV29-1 and TRBJ1-1; D remains unclear. Germline CDR1 reads SQVTM; CDR2 reads ANQGSEA. The V gene lost 1 base and the J gene lost 11 bases, with 17 bases spanning the gap. This CDR3 spans 13 amino acids. Written as DNA, the CDR3 is TGCAGCGTTGAAGGGACGGCCTTACCTGGGGCTTTCTTT. Translating it yields CSVEGTALPGAFF.

For this clonotype: A read error may account for a junction end that differs from germline. The chain links TRBV12-3 or TRBV12-4 to TRBJ1-5; 7 positions agree with TRBD1. This CDR3 is built from 17 residues. Here the CDR3 reads CASSLRRGGDANQPQQF. The CDR3 bases are TGTGCCAGCAGTTTAAGGAGAGGGGGCGACGCCAATCAGCCCCAGCAATTT.

V gene TRBV9 combines with J gene TRBJ2-4; possibly TRBD1 for D (6 bases). CDR1 SGDLS and CDR2 YYNGEE come from the germline V gene. CDR3 length: 13 amino acids. V was trimmed by 9 bases and J by 2 bases, leaving 12 bases between them. In DNA form, the CDR3 reads TGTGCCACCCCCGGGACATCCAAAAACATTCAGTACTTC. It yields the protein CATPGTSKNIQYF.

The chain has TRBV2 and TRBJ2-1; 12 positions agree with TRBD2. V trimming: 6 bases; J trimming: 10 bases; junction bases outside the gene matches: 13. The CDR3 covers 16 residues. CDR1 is SNHLY, CDR2 FYNNEI, per germline. In DNA, the CDR3 is TGTGCCAGCAGCGCATCATGGCTAGCGGGAGGGCCCGAGCAGTTCTTC. Protein product: CASSASWLAGGPEQFF.

The chain uses TRBV4-1 and TRBJ2-1; D unresolved. The V and J ends lost 0 bases and 3 bases respectively, with 15 bases between them. Germline CDR1 is MGHRA and CDR2 is YSYEKL. This CDR3 spans 17 amino acids. The CDR3 here is CASSQDLRQASYNEQFF. As DNA, the CDR3 is TGCGCCAGCAGCCAAGATCTTAGGCAGGCGAGCTACAATGAGCAGTTCTTC.

V gene TRBV7-9 combines with J gene TRBJ2-2; no clear D gene. Germline V gene lookup returns CDR1 SEHNR and CDR2 FQNEAQ (reference sequence). CDR3 length equals 14 residues. Trimming left V 1 base short and J 6 bases short, with 9 bases between. The CDR3 sequence is CASSLGSGPGELFF. As DNA, the CDR3 is TGTGCCAGCAGCTTAGGGTCCGGGCCCGGGGAGCTGTTTTTT.

Ten or more counts support this clonotype. V and J are TRBV5-1 and TRBJ2-1; the D gene is possibly TRBD1 (6 bases). The V gene lost 1 base and the J gene lost 0 bases, with 17 bases spanning the gap. Per germline, CDR1 SGHRS and CDR2 YFSETQ. This CDR3 has 18 residues. The CDR3 is CASSLRQDGPFSYNEQFF. For the CDR3, the DNA is TGCGCCAGCAGCTTGCGACAGGACGGACCCTTCTCCTACAATGAGCAGTTCTTC.

J is TRBJ2-7 and V is TRBV12-3 or TRBV12-4; 10 bases map to TRBD1. The V and J ends lost 5 bases and 2 bases, in that order; junction bases with no gene match: 12. This CDR3 contains 17 residues. CDR3 protein: CASSTFRGTGETYEQYF. The CDR3 DNA reads as TGTGCCAGCAGTACCTTCCGCGGGACAGGGGAAACCTACGAGCAGTACTTC.

This clonotype was counted between two and nine times. This chain joins TRBV7-2 and TRBJ2-1; D is undetermined. V gave up 2 bases and J gave up 3 bases, with 8 bases separating them. Germline-derived CDR1 and CDR2 are SGHTA and FQGNSA. The CDR3 runs to 14 residues. This CDR3 reads CASSLSAGYNEQFF. The CDR3, as DNA: TGTGCCAGCAGCTTATCTGCCGGCTACAATGAGCAGTTCTTC.